The source of this TCR beta chain is a study of blood T cells in healthy people across ages (dated by TCRdb to between 2015 and 2017). The study in broad terms: Template switching captured roughly one uniquely barcoded TCR beta cDNA molecule per two T cells in model experiments. Age-related changes in TCR beta repertoire diversity were measured in the study by deep sequencing normalized with unique cDNA molecular identifiers. The donors were split into four age groups: young (average about 15 years), middle-aged (39), aged (about 56) and long-lived (over 75). To avoid experimental bias, donors of different ages were distributed randomly across sequencing lanes. Two additional independent replicas of 1 million unique cDNA reads from the same blood draw were analyzed for two donors (one aged 18 to 30 and one aged 80 or older). Study-wide conclusions, independent of this receptor: There was a strong correlation between observed TCR beta diversity and the percentage of naive T cells measured by flow cytometry. Compared with the aged group, the long-lived group had more naive CD4+ T cells, fewer expanded clones and increased TCR diversity, a pattern suggesting age selection. Estimates of total diversity based on one million sequenced T cells were considered lower bounds and underestimates. As age increased, observed TCR beta diversity per million T cells dropped in a roughly linear way, and a significant reduction was already evident by age about 40. Because donor CMV infection status was unknown, age-related changes in expanded clonotypes were potentially confounded. Since profiling was done on bulk unsorted PBMCs, naive and antigen-experienced compartments could not be conclusively compared.

This clonotype was counted a few times. This clone's antigen is unknown. Nothing much larger sits one base from this clone, and base qualities are not available. Reading the germline V gene (reference sequence) gives CDR1 DFQATT and CDR2 SNEGSKA. Trimming removed 1 base from V and 4 bases from J, leaving 14 bases between the germline ends. The CDR3 spans 14 residues, from the cysteine through the phenylalanine. Solely the CDR3 DNA is kept, with 42 bases framed from the first base. The roughly 39 donors, aged about 6 to 95 years, were systemically healthy Caucasian individuals from Russia. Each donor gave roughly 11 milliliters of peripheral blood, drawn into EDTA-treated Vacutainer tubes. Ficoll-Paque density-gradient centrifugation was used to isolate PBMCs, with at least 7 million per sample. Trizol reagent was used to extract total RNA from PBMCs, with at least 6 micrograms per sample. For every donor, an aliquot of PBMCs went through flow cytometry to measure the percentages of naive CD45RAhigh/CD27high T cells.

Libraries were built with 5' RACE. Sequenced on an Illumina HiSeq 2500. A second PCR of about 6 to 12 cycles was run with a J-beta primer mix and a sample-barcoded 5' primer. A template-switch 5' adaptor carrying 12 random nucleotides introduced a unique molecular identifier onto each TCR beta cDNA molecule. Each sample yielded at least 2.5 million CDR3-containing paired-end reads. The Mint cDNA synthesis kit, primed by a TRBC-specific oligonucleotide, was used to synthesize first-strand cDNA from all RNA. Following uracil-DNA glycosylase treatment, all cDNA underwent a first 18-cycle PCR with the universal primers M1SS and BC2_uni_R. The authors' pipeline ran thus. Normalization of each sample was performed by random selection of 1 million high-quality reads, each carrying a distinct molecular identifier. Instead of being binned into consensus sequences, reads that shared molecular identifiers were thrown out. MiTCR, with a Q25 quality threshold and the strictest error-elimination algorithm, was used for CDR3 identification, clonotype clustering and error correction. A nonparametric unseen species model with Euler transformation was used to estimate lower-bound total TCR beta diversity. TCRdb applied fastp at Q25 and MiXCR to the public reads, then kept only in-frame beta chains. Every entry covers one CDR3 protein and lists the most common genes and DNA from its rows. TCRdb's processing, not the study's, gives the V and J calls here. The sample has about 1.5 million distinct CDR3 sequences on record, 42% of them singletons. Roughly 7.9% of the sample comes from the top ten.

The chain is assembled from TRBV20-1 and TRBJ2-7; the D segment may tentatively be TRBD1 or TRBD2, each giving 5 matched bases. The source material was blood. This sequence was found in a woman between 18 and 29 years old in good health. The nucleotide sequence is TGCAGTGCTAGAGTGGACGGGACGGGGTACGAGCAGTACTTC. It specifies CSARVDGTGYEQYF.